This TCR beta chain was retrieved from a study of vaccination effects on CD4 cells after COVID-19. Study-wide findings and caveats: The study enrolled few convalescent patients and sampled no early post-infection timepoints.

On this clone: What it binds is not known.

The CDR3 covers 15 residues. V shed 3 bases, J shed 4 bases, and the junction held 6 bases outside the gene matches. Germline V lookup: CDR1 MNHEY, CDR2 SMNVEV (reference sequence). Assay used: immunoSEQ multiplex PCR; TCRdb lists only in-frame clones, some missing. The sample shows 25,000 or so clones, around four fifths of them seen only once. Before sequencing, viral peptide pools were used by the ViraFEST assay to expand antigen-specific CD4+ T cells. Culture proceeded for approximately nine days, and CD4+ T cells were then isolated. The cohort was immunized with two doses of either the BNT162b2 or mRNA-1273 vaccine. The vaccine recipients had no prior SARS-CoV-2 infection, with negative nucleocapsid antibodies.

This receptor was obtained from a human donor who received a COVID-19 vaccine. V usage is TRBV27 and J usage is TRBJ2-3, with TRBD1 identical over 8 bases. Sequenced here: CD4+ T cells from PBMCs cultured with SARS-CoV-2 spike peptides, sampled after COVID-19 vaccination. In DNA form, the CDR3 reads TGTGCCAGCAGTTTTTCGACAGGGGAAGCAGATACGCAGTATTTT. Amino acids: CASSFSTGEADTQYF.